The T cell receptor (beta chain) described here comes from a study of cytomegalovirus exposure and HLA in healthy donors. In germline, CDR1 is SNHLY, CDR2 FYNNEI. The CDR3 consists of 12 residues. The germline V and J ends were trimmed by 6 bases and 4 bases, with 6 bases remaining between them. PCR employed 60 Vbeta and 13 Jbeta primers. The protocol was immunoSEQ multiplex PCR, while the TCRdb copy is restricted to in-frame clones and leaves out a portion. The table lists hundreds of thousands of clones, around four fifths of them singletons. This clone was detected a few times. The rearrangement joins TRBV2 to TRBJ2-2, with a tentative D call TRBD2 (5 bases). Material: PBMCs. The clonotype was recovered from a male donor in good health and CMV-seronegative. CDR3 sequence (DNA): TGTGCCAGCAGCGGGGTCACCGGGGAGCTGTTTTTT. It specifies CASSGVTGELFF.